This T cell receptor beta chain came from a study of T-cell memory formation after mild COVID-19. Via MiXCR, TCRdb re-called the 5' RACE reads, giving one row per CDR3 protein. Among roughly 510,000 distinct CDR3 sequences, roughly 17% were seen once, and the ten largest hold just over 8%. Comments on this clonotype: The antigen is undetermined.

Germline loops: CDR1 ENHRY, CDR2 SYGVKD. CDR3 length: 13 residues. Trimming left V 10 bases short and J 0 bases short, with 13 bases between. Overall study findings and caveats: CD4/CD8 balance held among clones contracting day 15 to 85, and later expanders leaned CD4+.

The material sequenced was PBMCs or a T cell subset sorted from them (not recorded which). The origin of this receptor is an adult woman who had mild COVID-19 (a few samples of this study predate the infection). Cell type and time point are not known. V gene TRBV10-3 combines with J gene TRBJ2-7; D gene unclear. This chain's CDR3 is CATSRQDSYEQYF. The CDR3 DNA reads TGTGCCACGTCGAGGCAGGACTCCTACGAGCAGTACTTC.